Each of the 8 T cell receptor beta chains below was sequenced from the same sample in a study of T cell repertoires in cytomegalovirus infection. Each CDR3 protein gets one entry after TCRdb re-called the reads with MiXCR. Here the sample spans around 440,000 distinct CDR3 sequences, approximately 11% being singletons. Material: PBMCs. These receptors came from a human donor in good health (CMV status not recorded). Some clones in this sample may be carry-over from other donors' samples.

This clonotype was detected ten times or more. The chain is built from TRBV5-5 and TRBJ1-5; no clear D gene. V was pared by 5 bases and J by 6 bases, with 21 bases between. Germline loops: CDR1 SGHKS, CDR2 YYEKEE (reference sequence). The CDR3 loop spans 16 amino acids. The CDR3 sequence is CASSQDPAGRGQPQHF. The CDR3 DNA sequence: TGTGCCAGCAGTCAGGACCCGGCGGGTCGGGGTCAGCCCCAGCATTTT.

V is TRBV5-6 and J is TRBJ2-1; D remains ambiguous. This CDR3 is built from 14 residues. The germline V gene encodes CDR1 SGHDT and CDR2 YYEEEE. V was clipped by 0 bases and J by 5 bases, with 9 bases between them. The CDR3 DNA reads as TGTGCCAGCAGCTTGGGATACAGAGACAATGAGCAGTTCTTC. Residues: CASSLGYRDNEQFF.

This clonotype was seen many times. J is TRBJ2-6 and V is TRBV10-2; 11 bases map to TRBD2. Germline V CDR1 and CDR2: WSHSY, SAAADI. The CDR3 is 16 residues long. Trimming removed 7 bases from V and 2 bases from J; junction bases left unmatched: 4. The CDR3: CASTLAGGTGANVLTF. The DNA for the CDR3 is TGCGCCAGCACCCTAGCGGGGGGCACTGGGGCCAACGTCCTGACTTTC.

This clonotype was picked up many times. The CDR3 sequence is CASSLDSSTDTQYF. The CDR3 DNA reads as TGTGCCAGCAGCTTAGATAGCAGCACAGATACGCAGTATTTT. The chain couples TRBV11-2 to TRBJ2-3; D not certain. CDR1 is SGHAT, CDR2 FQNNGV, per germline. V dropped 0 bases and J dropped 0 bases, with 4 bases sitting between them. The CDR3 has 14 amino acids.

This clonotype has more than one count but fewer than ten. The chain joins TRBV7-2 to TRBJ2-1; weak D call: TRBD1 (6 bases). The CDR3 is 17 amino acids. The germline CDR1 and CDR2 sequences are SGHTA and FQGNSA. V lost 0 bases to trimming and J lost 5 bases, with 17 bases between them. The CDR3 reads CASSLALFRDKDNEQFF. The CDR3 DNA reads as TGTGCCAGCAGCTTAGCGCTTTTTAGGGACAAGGACAATGAGCAGTTCTTC.

This clonotype was found a few times. V and J are TRBV15 and TRBJ1-2; D uncertain. CDR1 and CDR2 (germline): LNHNV, YYDKDF (reference sequence). Trimming left V 0 bases short and J 8 bases short, with 13 bases between. This CDR3 is 14 amino acids long. This chain's CDR3 is CATSRDQAGGGYTF. The CDR3, as DNA: TGTGCCACCAGCAGAGATCAGGCAGGAGGGGGCTACACCTTC.

In this sample, this clonotype turned up many times. This rearrangement joins TRBV7-2 to TRBJ1-3, with 9 nucleotides matching TRBD1. This CDR3 spans 15 amino acids. The V gene's germline CDR1 is SGHTA and CDR2 FQGNSA. V lost 5 bases and J lost 4; bases outside the gene matches: 6. For the CDR3, the DNA is TGTGCCAGCAGCCCTGACAGGGGGTACGGAAACACCATATATTTT. The encoded protein is CASSPDRGYGNTIYF.

A few counts support this clonotype. The rearrangement uses TRBV5-4 and TRBJ2-2; perhaps TRBD2 as D (5 bases). The CDR3 length is 17 residues. Germline-derived CDR1 and CDR2 are SGHNT and YYREEE (reference sequence). Trimming removed 3 bases at V and 5 bases at J, with 20 bases between. Here the CDR3 DNA reads TGTGCCAGCAGCTCTCGGAGCCGGGTCCCGGGGACCGGGGAGCTGTTTTTT. This sequence encodes CASSSRSRVPGTGELFF.